This is a list of T cell receptor beta chains from one sample in a study of neoadjuvant anti-PD-1 for oral cavity cancer. Profiled with immunoSEQ multiplex PCR; TCRdb holds only in-frame clones, not every one. Among 25,000 or so clones listed, 25% to 35% were seen once. The input for sequencing was tumor tissue, taken after nivolumab (anti-PD-1) treatment. All receptors derive from a person aged 40 to 85 with oral cavity squamous cell carcinoma. Each CDR3 is given with its conserved first and last residue. Fields, in order: J gene, D gene, clone size, V gene, CDR3 DNA, CDR3 protein. A D gene is named only where the DNA matches it firmly. Rows give clone size only sometimes, using once, few, many, or a class for an expanded clone.

j_call: TRBJ1-2
d_call: TRBD1
clone_size: once
v_call: TRBV7-9
cdr3_nt: TGTGCCAGCAGCCAGCGGACAGGGCAGACGGGCTACACCTTC
cdr3_aa: CASSQRTGQTGYTF

j_call: TRBJ2-7
d_call: TRBD1
clone_size: few
v_call: TRBV7-9
cdr3_nt: TGTGCCAGCAGCATCGGACAGGGGGGCTACGAGCAGTACTTC
cdr3_aa: CASSIGQGGYEQYF

j_call: TRBJ1-1
d_call: NA
clone_size: few
v_call: TRBV19
cdr3_nt: TGTGCCAGTAGTATAGTTAGCAGGAACACTGAAGCTTTCTTT
cdr3_aa: CASSIVSRNTEAFF

j_call: TRBJ1-2
d_call: NA
clone_size: NA
v_call: TRBV5-1
cdr3_nt: TGCGCCAGCAGCTATTTGACACCTCCACATAACTATGGCTACACCTTC
cdr3_aa: CASSYLTPPHNYGYTF

j_call: TRBJ2-2
d_call: NA
clone_size: NA
v_call: TRBV7-3
cdr3_nt: TGTGCCAGCAGCTTTGGCCCAACGAACACCGGGGAGCTGTTTTTT
cdr3_aa: CASSFGPTNTGELFF

j_call: TRBJ2-7
d_call: NA
clone_size: few
v_call: TRBV18
cdr3_nt: TGTGCCAGCTCACCTTGGACAGAAAGCTACGAGCAGTACTTC
cdr3_aa: CASSPWTESYEQYF

j_call: TRBJ2-1
d_call: TRBD1
clone_size: few
v_call: TRBV18
cdr3_nt: TGTGCCAGCTCACCGCGCGACAGGGATGAGCAGTTCTTC
cdr3_aa: CASSPRDRDEQFF

j_call: TRBJ1-2
d_call: NA
clone_size: NA
v_call: TRBV28
cdr3_nt: TGTGCCAGCAGTATGTTACCGACTACTGCCTATGGCTACACCTTC
cdr3_aa: CASSMLPTTAYGYTF

j_call: TRBJ1-1
d_call: NA
clone_size: few
v_call: TRBV5-5
cdr3_nt: TGTGCCAGCAGCTTGACAGACCTGGCGAACACTGAAGCTTTCTTT
cdr3_aa: CASSLTDLANTEAFF

j_call: TRBJ1-1
d_call: TRBD1
clone_size: NA
v_call: TRBV28
cdr3_nt: TGTGCCAGCAGACAGGGGAACAGGGCTGAAGCTTTCTTT
cdr3_aa: CASRQGNRAEAFF

j_call: TRBJ1-2
d_call: TRBD1
clone_size: NA
v_call: TRBV29-1
cdr3_nt: TGCAGCGTTACCGGGACAGGGTATGGCTACACCTTC
cdr3_aa: CSVTGTGYGYTF

j_call: TRBJ1-3
d_call: NA
clone_size: few
v_call: TRBV5-1
cdr3_nt: TGCGCCAGCAGTCTTGTGGTGGGCTCTGGAAACACCATATATTTT
cdr3_aa: CASSLVVGSGNTIYF

j_call: TRBJ1-3
d_call: NA
clone_size: NA
v_call: TRBV7-9
cdr3_nt: TGTGCCAGCAGCTTAGACATCTTCGACTCTGGAAACACCATATATTTT
cdr3_aa: CASSLDIFDSGNTIYF

j_call: TRBJ2-1
d_call: NA
clone_size: few
v_call: TRBV30
cdr3_nt: TGTGCCTGCCATGGTTCTGACACCTCCTACAATGAGCAGTTCTTC
cdr3_aa: CACHGSDTSYNEQFF

j_call: TRBJ1-5
d_call: NA
clone_size: few
v_call: TRBV19
cdr3_nt: TGTGCCAGTAGTATCCGGGGGGCGAGCAATCAGCCCCAGCATTTT
cdr3_aa: CASSIRGASNQPQHF

j_call: TRBJ1-1
d_call: NA
clone_size: NA
v_call: TRBV5-1
cdr3_nt: TGCGCCAGCAGCCAATCCGCCTCGGGCCTCGAAGCTTTCTTT
cdr3_aa: CASSQSASGLEAFF

j_call: TRBJ1-1
d_call: NA
clone_size: medium-sized
v_call: TRBV12-2
cdr3_nt: TGTGCAAGTCGCTTGTCCCAGGGGGTAAGAAACACTGAAGCTTTCTTT
cdr3_aa: CASRLSQGVRNTEAFF

j_call: TRBJ2-1
d_call: TRBD2
clone_size: few
v_call: TRBV5-4
cdr3_nt: TGTGCCAGCACCTGGGGCGGGAGGGCGATCTACAATGAGCAGTTCTTC
cdr3_aa: CASTWGGRAIYNEQFF

j_call: TRBJ2-7
d_call: NA
clone_size: many
v_call: TRBV5-3
cdr3_nt: TGTGCCCCTAAGGGACCCGGGGAGCAGTACTTC
cdr3_aa: CAPKGPGEQYF

j_call: TRBJ2-3
d_call: NA
clone_size: NA
v_call: TRBV15
cdr3_nt: TGTGCCACCAGCTCCTGGATCACAGATACGCAGTATTTT
cdr3_aa: CATSSWITDTQYF

j_call: TRBJ1-2
d_call: TRBD1
clone_size: few
v_call: TRBV5-5
cdr3_nt: TGTGCCAGCAGCTTTGGGACAGGGGGCAATGGCTACACCTTC
cdr3_aa: CASSFGTGGNGYTF